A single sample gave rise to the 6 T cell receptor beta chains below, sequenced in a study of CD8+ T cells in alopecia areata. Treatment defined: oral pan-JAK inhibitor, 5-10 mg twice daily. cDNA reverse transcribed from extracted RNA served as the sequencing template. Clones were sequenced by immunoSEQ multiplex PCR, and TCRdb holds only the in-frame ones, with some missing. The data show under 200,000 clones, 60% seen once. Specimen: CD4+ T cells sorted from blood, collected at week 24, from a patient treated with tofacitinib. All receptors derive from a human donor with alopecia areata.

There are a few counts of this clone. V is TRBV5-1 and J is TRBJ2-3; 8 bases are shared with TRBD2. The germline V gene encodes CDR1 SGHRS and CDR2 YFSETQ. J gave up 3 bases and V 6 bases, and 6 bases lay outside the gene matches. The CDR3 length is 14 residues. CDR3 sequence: CASNRIAGTDTQYF. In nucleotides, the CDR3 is TGCGCCAGCAACAGGATAGCGGGGACAGATACGCAGTATTTT.

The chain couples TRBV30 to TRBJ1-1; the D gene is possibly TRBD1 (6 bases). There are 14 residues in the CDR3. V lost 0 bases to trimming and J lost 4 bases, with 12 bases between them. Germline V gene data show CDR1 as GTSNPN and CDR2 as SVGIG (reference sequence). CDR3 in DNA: TGTGCCTGGAGTGTGGGCAGGGGAGGCACTGAAGCTTTCTTT. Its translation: CAWSVGRGGTEAFF.

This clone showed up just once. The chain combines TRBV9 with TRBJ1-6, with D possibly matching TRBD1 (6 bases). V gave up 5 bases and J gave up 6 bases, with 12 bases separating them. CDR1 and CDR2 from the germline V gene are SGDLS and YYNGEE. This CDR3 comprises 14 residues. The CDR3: CASRPGQVNSPLHF. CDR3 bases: TGTGCCAGCAGACCGGGACAAGTTAATTCACCCCTCCACTTT.

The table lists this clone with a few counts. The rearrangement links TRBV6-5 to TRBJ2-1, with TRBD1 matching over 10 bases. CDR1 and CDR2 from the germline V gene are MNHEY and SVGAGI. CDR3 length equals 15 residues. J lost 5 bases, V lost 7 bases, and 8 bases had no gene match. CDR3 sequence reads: CASNRPGQGNNEQFF. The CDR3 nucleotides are TGTGCCAGCAATAGACCGGGACAGGGGAACAATGAGCAGTTCTTC.

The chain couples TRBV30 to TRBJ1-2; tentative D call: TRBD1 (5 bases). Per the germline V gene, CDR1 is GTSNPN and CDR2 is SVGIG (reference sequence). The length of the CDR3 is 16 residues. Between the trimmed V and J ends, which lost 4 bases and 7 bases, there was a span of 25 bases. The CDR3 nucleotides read TGTGCCTGGAATCCGGGGCGTACTGGTAGTGGTCGTGGCTACACCTTC. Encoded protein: CAWNPGRTGSGRGYTF.

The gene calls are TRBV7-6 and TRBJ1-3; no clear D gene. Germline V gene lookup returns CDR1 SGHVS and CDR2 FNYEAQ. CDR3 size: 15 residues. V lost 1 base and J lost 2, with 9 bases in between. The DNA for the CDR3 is TGTGCCAGCAGCTTAGTCCGGGATCCTGGAAACACCATATATTTT. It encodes CASSLVRDPGNTIYF.